This TCR beta chain emerged from a study of PD-L1 blockade in urothelial cancer (dated by TCRdb to the late 2010s). About the full investigation: Every patient began therapy in about 2014 and was given atezolizumab 1,200 mg intravenously every 3 weeks. About 85% of the 29 patients were identified as males with urothelial cancer of bladder origin, and a prior smoking history was reported by 18 of 29 patients. Patients had an ECOG performance status of 0 or 1 and had received between 0 and 3 prior chemotherapy regimens. Blood samples were analyzed at 3 weeks after treatment start (second dose) and at 6 weeks after treatment start. Blood samples gave median yields of about 150,000 T cells and some 84,000 unique TCRs, along with a median clonality of about 0.084. An exploratory multi-omic analysis was conducted of the somatic, immune and clinical correlates of response to PD-L1 blockade with atezolizumab in urothelial cancer. TCR sequencing covered pretreatment tumor samples and matched, serially collected peripheral blood taken before and after atezolizumab treatment. Durable clinical benefit meant progression-free survival longer than 6 months, and TCR features were also tested against progression-free and overall survival. In the same patients, whole exome sequencing and RNA sequencing of pretreatment tumors were performed in addition to TCR sequencing. Some ten patients reached durable clinical benefit, while 20 patients did not. Twenty-nine patients had pretreatment blood TCR-seq, 24 had at least one posttreatment blood collection, and 24 had tumor TCR-seq.

CDR3 length: 12 amino acids, cysteine to phenylalanine. Here the CDR3 DNA is all that survives: 36 bases in frame from base 1. CDR1 and CDR2 were assigned from the germline V gene as SQVTM and ANQGSEA. Here V drops 8 bases and J drops 8 bases, and the junction holds 9 bases not matched to any gene. The time point label on this specimen signifies: pretreatment peripheral blood. The cohort included about 30 patients with locally advanced or metastatic urothelial carcinoma who were treated at Memorial Sloan Kettering on a trial protocol. Peripheral blood mononuclear cells were collected pretreatment and during treatment, at between 1 and 8 total time points per patient. The Qiagen DNeasy Blood extraction kit was used to purify genomic DNA from total PBMCs and from tumor samples. PBMCs were collected pretreatment and during treatment and were isolated and stored as previously described. Synthetic TCR analog templates were spiked into each PCR to estimate absolute template abundance from read counts. The immunoSEQ assay was used to amplify TCRbeta CDR3 regions from genomic DNA with bias-controlled V and J gene primers. Sequencing of rearranged TCRbeta segments was done at approximately 20X coverage. In the authors' own workflow: Sequencing errors were corrected by clustering, and CDR3s were annotated against IMGT so that V, D and J genes could be assigned. Out-of-frame and stop-codon sequences were excluded, and only productive TCRbeta rearrangements were used in downstream analyses. Clonality was computed as one minus Shannon entropy normalized by the log of the number of unique productive sequences. Clones differing between time points or between blood and tumor were identified using Fisher's exact test with Benjamini-Hochberg correction, with an adjusted p below 0.01 applied as the threshold. Entries here come from immuneACCESS through TCRdb and include only in-frame sequences with V and J called. Some clones fail to appear in such tables; in the studies checked, an unresolved V gene covers under half of the shortfall, and the cause of the remainder is unknown. Clone size and the V and J calls come from that table; the DNA yielded D and trimming. The sample contains 85,000 to 95,000 clones, 89% of them found a single time. The ten top clones hold 0.97% of the sample.

What the research found in general, with its limitations: Small sample size (n ≈ 28) and many exploratory analyses mean the results are intended to be hypothesis-generating. Improved progression-free and overall survival was found to be associated with pretreatment peripheral blood TCR clonality below the median. Among patients with durable benefit, tumor-associated TCR clones showed greater expansion in peripheral blood 3 weeks after treatment started (n of about 20, p = 0.022).

A remark on this clone: The antigen this receptor binds is unknown. The record has no base qualities; no much larger clone is one base away.

The clonotype was recovered from an elderly woman with urothelial cancer. The rearranged chain carries TRBV29-1 and TRBJ2-3; 8 middle bases align to TRBD1. Sequencing used PBMCs, obtained around atezolizumab (anti-PD-L1) treatment. The nucleotide sequence reads as follows: TGCAGCATCCAATCCACAGGGGGTACGCAGTATTTT. It encodes CSIQSTGGTQYF.